The text below deals with one T cell receptor beta chain. This sample was included in a study of cytomegalovirus exposure and HLA in healthy donors. Losses at the gene ends were 1 base for V and 4 bases for J; bases not matched to a gene: 4. CDR3 size: 15 residues. The germline V gene encodes CDR1 LGHNA and CDR2 YNFKEQ. This PCR relied on a set of 60 Vbeta primers and 13 Jbeta primers. Data came from immunoSEQ multiplex PCR; TCRdb stores just in-frame clones and leaves some out. The table has about 250,000 clones, under 80% seen once. Sequencing was done on a sample of PBMCs. J is TRBJ1-2 and V is TRBV4-2; 9 bases are a match to TRBD1. The receptor's source is a female donor in good health and CMV-seronegative. In DNA form, the CDR3 reads TGTGCCAGCAGCCAAGGCGGACAGGGGAGCTATGGCTACACCTTC. Protein: CASSQGGQGSYGYTF.